This T cell receptor (beta chain) emerged from a study of shared clonotypes between healthy human individuals (TCRdb year 2020). Concerning the study at large: The cohort comprised a couple of women and a few men aged 18 to 49 years. For each donor, CD4 naive and CD4 memory were each run on three plates, CD8 naive on two plates, and CD8 memory on one plate. To estimate repertoire size and how much clonotypes are shared between individuals, the study performed deep sequencing of blood TCR repertoires from roughly five healthy adults. Different laboratories and diverse techniques were used to prepare libraries and sequence TCR repertoires, to increase sequencing depth and limit assay-specific biases. Per donor, leukapheresis produced somewhere between about 0.85 and 9.5 billion PBMCs.

The research as a whole found: Sharing across four donors was observed for about 5% of naive CD4, 3% to 3.5% of naive CD8, over 2% of memory CD4, and approximately 0.41% of memory CD8 clonotypes. Compared with non-shared clonotypes, clonotypes shared by all four sorted-subset donors had higher generation probabilities. Because the study included a small number of donors, the genetic and exposure-history diversity represented was limited. Only blood was sampled, and tissue TCR repertoires likely differ from those in blood. Naive subsets generally had larger estimated clonotype richness than memory subsets did. Based on pairwise subsampling, the degree of clonotype sharing among donors was expected to be affected by sequencing depth. Incomplete sequencing was indicated by rarefaction of sorted-subset datasets, despite the large sequencing depth.

About this clone: The antigen it binds to is not known. The record has no base qualities; no much larger clone is one base away. The sample holds other DNA sequences that translate to the same CDR3.

From the germline V gene (reference sequence), CDR1 is SEHNR and CDR2 is FQNEAQ. A distance of 10 bases separates the germline ends of V and J, which lose 0 bases and 8 bases respectively. Measured from the cysteine to the phenylalanine, the CDR3 is 14 residues long. Only the CDR3 region is kept as DNA, spanning 42 bases read in frame from base 1. TCR CDR3 regions were amplified from genomic DNA by multiplex PCR using the deep immunoSEQ assay. Extracted genomic DNA from each cell subset was spread evenly across all wells of several immunoSEQ 96-well plates, with each plate serving as a replicate. For sorted subsets, roughly 200 ng of genomic DNA, equivalent to around 30,000 T cell genomes, went into each replicate PCR. The purified libraries were quantified using a Qubit 3.0 fluorometer, sized with a Bioanalyzer 2100, and then quantified again using the KAPA Library Quantification kit. Every immunoSEQ 96-well plate was sequenced on a dedicated single-read 150-cycle Illumina NextSeq 550 flow cell. The source study handled its data this way. Because only junctional sequences without quality scores were contained in the immunoSEQ output, filtering matching that applied to full-length reads could not be performed. Sequences were annotated with PyIR, a Python wrapper for IgBLAST v1.9, using IMGT germline references to assign V/J genes and CDR3. Reads with weak V/J assignments (E-value above 1e-6), missing CDR3, stop codons, out-of-frame junctions, or ambiguous translated residues were removed. V3J clonotypes were defined as sequences sharing the same inferred V gene, J gene, and CDR3 amino acid sequence. Percentage overlap between repertoires was computed as shared unique clonotypes divided by the size of the smaller repertoire. Three approaches were used to assess repertoire richness: RTK rarefaction, the Chao1 estimator, and Recon v2.1 estimates of unobserved clonotypes. OLGA was used to compute generation probabilities for all TCRbeta clonotypes that the gDNA method yielded from a handful of donors. The immuneACCESS repertoire file appears here via TCRdb, limited to in-frame rearrangements. These files lack a portion of the clones; in checked studies, under half of the deficit traces to unresolved V genes, and the cause of the others is not known. Clone size and V and J calls were adopted from that table, with D and trimming inferred from the DNA. The sample table holds about 680,000 clones, of which 92% were seen once. Clones ranked in the top ten supply 24% of the sample.

CD8 naive samples consisted of CD45RO-negative cells that were positively selected for CCR7, yielding a CD45RA+CCR7+ population without TemRA cells. Healthy HIV-negative adults with no recently reported acute infections or vaccinations were included as donors. Every donor was a Caucasian adult residing in Nashville, Tennessee, USA. Blood was collected by leukapheresis, and PBMCs were isolated by Ficoll-Histopaque density gradient centrifugation and then cryopreserved in liquid nitrogen vapor phase. Analytical flow cytometry was used to check the purity and quantity of each magnetically sorted T cell population. From each sorted fraction, genomic DNA was isolated and quantified by UV absorbance on a Nanodrop 2000c.

The rearranged segments are TRBV7-9 and TRBJ1-4; confidence is insufficient to name the D gene. This sequence was found in a young man in good health. The sequencing input was naive CD8+ T cells sorted from blood. The cell subset or site label on this specimen signifies: CD45RA+CCR7+. Here is the DNA: TGTGCCAGCAGCTTAGCGGGTCAATGGGAAAAACTGTTTTTT. Translated, it reads CASSLAGQWEKLFF.